This entry is about one TCR beta chain. Its antigen is still unknown. The source of the sample is a study of OX40 agonist ivuxolimab in advanced cancers. Whole-study context: Aged roughly 23 to 90 with a mean of roughly 65 years, they were approximately 79% male. Study-wide results and limits: Partly responding patients at 0.1-3.0 mg/kg showed some of the smallest clonal expansion. At 0.1 to 3.0 mg/kg and by week 6, clonal expansion occurred in CD4+ and CD8+ blood T cells. Expanded clones were, on average, more numerous in CD8+ T cells than in CD4+.

This table comes from immunoSEQ multiplex PCR, and its TCRdb copy is limited to in-frame clones, with some not included. The sample carries roughly 25,000 clones, 65% to 80% recorded once. Germline V gene data show CDR1 as SGHRS and CDR2 as YFSETQ. The ends lost 0 bases at V and 5 bases at J; junction bases unmatched: 4. The CDR3 loop spans 15 amino acids. This rearrangement joins TRBV5-1 to TRBJ2-5; 10 positions match TRBD1. This clonotype was obtained from an adult with an advanced solid tumor such as melanoma, head and neck, liver or kidney cancer. Material: CD4+ or CD8+ T cells sorted from blood, obtained in a trial of the OX40 agonist ivuxolimab. The CDR3 loop reads CASSLGQGARETQYF. DNA of the CDR3: TGCGCCAGCAGCTTGGGACAGGGGGCGCGTGAGACCCAGTACTTC.